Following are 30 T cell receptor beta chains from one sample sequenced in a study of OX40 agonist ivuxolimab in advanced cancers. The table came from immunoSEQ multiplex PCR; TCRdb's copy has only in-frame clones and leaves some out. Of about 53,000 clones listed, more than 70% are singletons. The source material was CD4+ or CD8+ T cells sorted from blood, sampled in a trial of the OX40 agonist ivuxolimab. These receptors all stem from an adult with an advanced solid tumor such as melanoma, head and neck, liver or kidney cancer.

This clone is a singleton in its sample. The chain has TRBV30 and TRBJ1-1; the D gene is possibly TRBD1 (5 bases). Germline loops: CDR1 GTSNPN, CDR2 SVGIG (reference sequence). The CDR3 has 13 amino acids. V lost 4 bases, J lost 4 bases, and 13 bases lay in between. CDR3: CAWNSLGTTEAFF. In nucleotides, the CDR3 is TGTGCCTGGAACTCCCTGGGGACCACTGAAGCTTTCTTT. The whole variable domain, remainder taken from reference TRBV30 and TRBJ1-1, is SQTIHQWPATLVQPVGSPLSLECTVEGTSNPNLYWYRQAAGRGLQLLFYSVGIGQISSEVPQNLSASRPQDRQFILSSKKLLLSDSGFYLCAWNSLGTTEAFFGQGTRLTVV.

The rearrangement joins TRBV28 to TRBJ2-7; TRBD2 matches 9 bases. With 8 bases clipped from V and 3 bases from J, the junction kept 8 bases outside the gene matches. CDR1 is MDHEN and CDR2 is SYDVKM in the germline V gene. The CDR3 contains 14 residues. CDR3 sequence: CASLYAAGGYEQYF. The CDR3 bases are TGTGCCAGCCTCTATGCAGCGGGAGGCTACGAGCAGTACTTC.

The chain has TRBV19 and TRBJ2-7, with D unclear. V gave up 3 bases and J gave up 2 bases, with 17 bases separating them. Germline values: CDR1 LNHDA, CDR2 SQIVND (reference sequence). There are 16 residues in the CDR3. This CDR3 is CASSISGGVGAYEQYF. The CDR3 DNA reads TGTGCCAGTAGTATCTCGGGCGGAGTTGGGGCCTACGAGCAGTACTTC.

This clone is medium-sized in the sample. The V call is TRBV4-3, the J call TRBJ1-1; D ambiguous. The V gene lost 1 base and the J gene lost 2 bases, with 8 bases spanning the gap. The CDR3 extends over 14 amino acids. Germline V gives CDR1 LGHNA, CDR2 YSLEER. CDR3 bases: TGCGCCAGCAGCCAAGTGATGGGAAACACTGAAGCTTTCTTT. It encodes CASSQVMGNTEAFF.

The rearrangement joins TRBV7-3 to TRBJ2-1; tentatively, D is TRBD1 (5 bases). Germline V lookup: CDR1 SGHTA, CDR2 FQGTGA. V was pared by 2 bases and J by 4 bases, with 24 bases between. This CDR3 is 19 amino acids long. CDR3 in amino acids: CASSLRSRAERGTYNEQFF. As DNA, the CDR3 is TGTGCCAGCAGCTTACGTAGCAGGGCCGAACGAGGTACATACAATGAGCAGTTCTTC.

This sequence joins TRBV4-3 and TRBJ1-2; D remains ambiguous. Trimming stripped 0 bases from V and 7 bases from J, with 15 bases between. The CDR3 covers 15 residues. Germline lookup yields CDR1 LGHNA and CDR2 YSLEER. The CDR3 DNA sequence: TGCGCCAGCAGCCAAGACTATCAACGAGAGGGTGGCTACACCTTC. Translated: CASSQDYQREGGYTF.

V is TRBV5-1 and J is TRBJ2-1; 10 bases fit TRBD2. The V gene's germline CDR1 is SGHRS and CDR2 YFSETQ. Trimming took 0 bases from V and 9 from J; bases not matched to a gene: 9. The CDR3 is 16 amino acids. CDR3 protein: CASSLVASGSLIEQFF. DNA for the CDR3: TGCGCCAGCAGCTTGGTCGCTAGCGGGAGTCTGATTGAGCAGTTCTTC.

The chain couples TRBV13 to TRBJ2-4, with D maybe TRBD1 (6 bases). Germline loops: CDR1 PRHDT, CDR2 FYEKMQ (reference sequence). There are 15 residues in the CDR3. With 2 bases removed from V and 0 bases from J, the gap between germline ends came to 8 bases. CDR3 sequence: CASSLNREAKNIQYF. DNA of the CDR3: TGTGCCAGCAGCTTAAACAGGGAAGCCAAAAACATTCAGTACTTC.

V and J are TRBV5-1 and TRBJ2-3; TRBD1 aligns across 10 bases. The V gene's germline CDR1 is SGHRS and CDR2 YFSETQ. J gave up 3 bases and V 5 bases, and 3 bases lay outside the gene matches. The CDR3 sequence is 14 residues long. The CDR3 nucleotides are TGCGCCAGCAGTTCGGGACAGGGGACAGATACGCAGTATTTT. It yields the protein CASSSGQGTDTQYF.

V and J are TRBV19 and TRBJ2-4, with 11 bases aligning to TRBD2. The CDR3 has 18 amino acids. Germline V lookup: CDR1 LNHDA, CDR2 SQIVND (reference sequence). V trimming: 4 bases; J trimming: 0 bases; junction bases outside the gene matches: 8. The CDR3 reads CASSTGTSGRIAKNIQYF. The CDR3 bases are TGTGCCAGTAGTACCGGGACTAGCGGAAGAATAGCCAAAAACATTCAGTACTTC.

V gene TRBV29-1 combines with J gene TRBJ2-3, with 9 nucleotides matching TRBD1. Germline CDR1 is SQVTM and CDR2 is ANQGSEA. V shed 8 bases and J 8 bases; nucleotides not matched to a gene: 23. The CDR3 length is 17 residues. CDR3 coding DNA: TGCAGCCTAATCCCGCCTTTATGGACAGGGGTTTCGTCTACGCAGTATTTT. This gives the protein CSLIPPLWTGVSSTQYF.

This CDR3 is CASSSTRLDIRNEQFF. In nucleotides, the CDR3 is TGTGCCAGCAGCTCCACTAGACTAGATATTCGCAATGAGCAGTTCTTC. J is TRBJ2-1 and V is TRBV11-2; D might be TRBD2 (6 bases). Trimming shortened V by 4 bases and J by 6 bases, and 19 bases separated the two germline ends. The CDR3 length is 16 residues. Germline loops: CDR1 SGHAT, CDR2 FQNNGV.

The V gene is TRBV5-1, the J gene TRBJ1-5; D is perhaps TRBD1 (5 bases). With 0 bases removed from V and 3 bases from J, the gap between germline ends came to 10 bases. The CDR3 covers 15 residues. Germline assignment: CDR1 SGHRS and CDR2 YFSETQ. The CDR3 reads CASSLDSGYNQPQHF. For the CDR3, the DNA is TGCGCCAGCAGCTTGGATTCAGGGTACAATCAGCCCCAGCATTTT.

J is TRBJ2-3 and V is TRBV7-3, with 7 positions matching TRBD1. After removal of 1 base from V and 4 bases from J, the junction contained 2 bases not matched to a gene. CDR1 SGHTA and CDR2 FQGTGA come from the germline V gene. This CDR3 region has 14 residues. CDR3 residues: CASSLIGGADTQYF. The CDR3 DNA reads TGTGCCAGCAGCTTAATAGGGGGCGCAGATACGCAGTATTTT. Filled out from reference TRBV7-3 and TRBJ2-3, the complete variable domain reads GAGVSQTPSNKVTEKGKYVELRCDPISGHTALYWYRQSLGQGPEFLIYFQGTGAADDSGLPNDRFFAVRPEGSVSTLKIQRTERGDSAVYLCASSLIGGADTQYFGPGTRLTVL.

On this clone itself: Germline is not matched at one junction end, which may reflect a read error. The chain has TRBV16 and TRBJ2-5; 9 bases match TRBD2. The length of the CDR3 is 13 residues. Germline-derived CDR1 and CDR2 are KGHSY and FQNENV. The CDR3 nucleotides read TGTGCCAGCAGCCCGCCAACCCCTAGCGGGGTGAACTTC. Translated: CASSPPTPSGVNF.

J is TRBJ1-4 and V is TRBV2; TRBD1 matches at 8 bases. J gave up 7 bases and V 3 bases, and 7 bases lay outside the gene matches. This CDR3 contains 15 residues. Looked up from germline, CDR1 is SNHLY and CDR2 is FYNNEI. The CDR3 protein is CASSEPAGGSEKLFF. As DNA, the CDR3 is TGTGCCAGCAGTGAGCCCGCAGGGGGCAGTGAAAAACTGTTTTTT. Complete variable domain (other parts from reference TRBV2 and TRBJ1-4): EPEVTQTPSHQVTQMGQEVILRCVPISNHLYFYWYRQILGQKVEFLVSFYNNEISEKSEIFDDQFSVERPDGSNFTLKIRSTKLEDSAMYFCASSEPAGGSEKLFFGSGTQLSVL.

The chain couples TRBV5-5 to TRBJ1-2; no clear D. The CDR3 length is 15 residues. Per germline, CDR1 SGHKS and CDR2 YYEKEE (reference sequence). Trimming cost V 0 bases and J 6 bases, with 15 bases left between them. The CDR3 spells CASSLAADLADGYTF. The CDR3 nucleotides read TGTGCCAGCAGCTTGGCCGCGGACCTCGCGGATGGCTACACCTTC.

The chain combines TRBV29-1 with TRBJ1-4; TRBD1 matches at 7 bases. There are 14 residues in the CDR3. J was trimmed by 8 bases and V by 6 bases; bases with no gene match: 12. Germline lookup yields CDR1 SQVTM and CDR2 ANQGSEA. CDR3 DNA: TGCAGCGTAGGGGACCGGGGGACAGCCGAAAAACTGTTTTTT. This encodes CSVGDRGTAEKLFF.

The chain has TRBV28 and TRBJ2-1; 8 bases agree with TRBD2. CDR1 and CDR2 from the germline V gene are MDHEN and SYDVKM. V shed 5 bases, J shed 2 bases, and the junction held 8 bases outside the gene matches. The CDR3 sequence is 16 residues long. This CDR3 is CASSISGAGAYNEQFF. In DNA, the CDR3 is TGTGCCAGCAGTATATCCGGAGCGGGGGCCTACAATGAGCAGTTCTTC.

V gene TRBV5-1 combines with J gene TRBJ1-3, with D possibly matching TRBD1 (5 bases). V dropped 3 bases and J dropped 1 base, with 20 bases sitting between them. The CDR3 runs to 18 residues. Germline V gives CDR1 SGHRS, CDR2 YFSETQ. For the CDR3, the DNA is TGCGCCAGCAGCTCTCCCGGGACCCCCGGCTCTTCTGGAAACACCATATATTTT. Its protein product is CASSSPGTPGSSGNTIYF.

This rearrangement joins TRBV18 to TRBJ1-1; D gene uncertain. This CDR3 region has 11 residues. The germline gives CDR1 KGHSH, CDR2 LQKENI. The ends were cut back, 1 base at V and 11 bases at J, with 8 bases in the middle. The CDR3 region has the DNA TGTGCCAGCTCACCACAGGAAGAGGCTTTCTTT. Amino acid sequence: CASSPQEEAFF.

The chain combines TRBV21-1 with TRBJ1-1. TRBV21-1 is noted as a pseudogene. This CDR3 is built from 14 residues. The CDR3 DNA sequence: TGTGCCAGCAGCAAAGGGCAGCATATCACTGAAGCTTTCTTT. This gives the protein CASSKGQHITEAFF.

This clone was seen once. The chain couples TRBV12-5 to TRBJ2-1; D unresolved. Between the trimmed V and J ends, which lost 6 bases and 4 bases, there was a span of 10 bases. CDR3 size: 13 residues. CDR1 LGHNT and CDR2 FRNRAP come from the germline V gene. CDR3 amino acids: CASGSESYNEQFF. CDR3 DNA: TGTGCTAGTGGGAGCGAATCGTACAATGAGCAGTTCTTC.

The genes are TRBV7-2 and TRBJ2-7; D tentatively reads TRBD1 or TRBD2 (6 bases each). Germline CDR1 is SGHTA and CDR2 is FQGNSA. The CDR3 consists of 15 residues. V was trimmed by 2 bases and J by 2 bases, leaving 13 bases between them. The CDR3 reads CASSLYEGGPYEQYF. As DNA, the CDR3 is TGTGCCAGCAGCTTATATGAGGGGGGACCCTACGAGCAGTACTTC.

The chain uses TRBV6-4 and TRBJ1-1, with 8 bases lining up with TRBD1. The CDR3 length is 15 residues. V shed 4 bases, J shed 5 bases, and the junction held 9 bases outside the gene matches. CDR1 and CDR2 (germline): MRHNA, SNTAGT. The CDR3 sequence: CASSARDRGRTEAFF. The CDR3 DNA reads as TGTGCCAGCAGTGCCCGAGACAGGGGAAGGACTGAAGCTTTCTTT.

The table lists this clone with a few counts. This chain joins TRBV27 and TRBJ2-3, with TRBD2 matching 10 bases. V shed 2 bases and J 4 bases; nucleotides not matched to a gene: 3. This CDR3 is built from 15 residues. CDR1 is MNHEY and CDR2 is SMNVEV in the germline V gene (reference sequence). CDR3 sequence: CASSLASGSADTQYF. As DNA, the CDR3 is TGTGCCAGCAGTTTAGCTAGCGGGAGCGCAGATACGCAGTATTTT.

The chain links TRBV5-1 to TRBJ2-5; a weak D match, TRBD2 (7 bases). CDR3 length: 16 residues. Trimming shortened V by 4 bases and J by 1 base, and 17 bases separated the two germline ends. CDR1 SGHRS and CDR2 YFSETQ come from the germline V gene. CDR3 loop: CASSNRGARIQETQYF. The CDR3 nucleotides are TGCGCCAGCAGCAACCGGGGGGCGCGAATCCAAGAGACCCAGTACTTC.

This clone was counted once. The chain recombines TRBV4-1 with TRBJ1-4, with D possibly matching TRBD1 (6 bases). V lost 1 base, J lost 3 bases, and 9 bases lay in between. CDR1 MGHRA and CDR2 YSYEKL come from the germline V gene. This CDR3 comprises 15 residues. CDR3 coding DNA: TGCGCCAGCAGCCAAGCGCAGGGGCCTAATGAAAAACTGTTTTTT. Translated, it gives CASSQAQGPNEKLFF.

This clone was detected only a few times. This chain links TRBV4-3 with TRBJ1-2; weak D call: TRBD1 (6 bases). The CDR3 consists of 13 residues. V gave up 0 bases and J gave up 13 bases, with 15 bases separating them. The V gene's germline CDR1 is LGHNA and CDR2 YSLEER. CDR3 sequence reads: CASSQDPARGTTF. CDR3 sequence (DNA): TGCGCCAGCAGCCAAGATCCGGCCAGGGGAACCACCTTC.

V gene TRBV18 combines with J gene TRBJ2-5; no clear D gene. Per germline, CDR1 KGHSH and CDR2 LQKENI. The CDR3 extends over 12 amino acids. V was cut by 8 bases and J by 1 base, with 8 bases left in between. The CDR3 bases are TGTGCCAGCGGGCGGATCCAAGAGACCCAGTACTTC. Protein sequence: CASGRIQETQYF.